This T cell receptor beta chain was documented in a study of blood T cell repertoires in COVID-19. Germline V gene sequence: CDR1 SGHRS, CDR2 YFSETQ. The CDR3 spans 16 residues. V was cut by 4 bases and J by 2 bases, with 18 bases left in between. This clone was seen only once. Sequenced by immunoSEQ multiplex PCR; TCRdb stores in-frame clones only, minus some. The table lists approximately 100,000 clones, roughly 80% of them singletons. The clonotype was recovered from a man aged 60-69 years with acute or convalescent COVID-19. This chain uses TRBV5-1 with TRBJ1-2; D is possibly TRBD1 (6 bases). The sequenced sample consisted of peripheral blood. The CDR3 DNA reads TGCGCCAGCAGCCCCGGACAGAAAATCAACAACTATGGCTACACCTTC. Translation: CASSPGQKINNYGYTF.